This T cell receptor beta chain appears in the sequencing data of a study of T cell responses to AZD1222 COVID-19 vaccine. J gave up 3 bases and V 3 bases, and 6 bases lay outside the gene matches. The germline CDR1 and CDR2 sequences are KGHSH and LQKENI. The length of the CDR3 is 16 residues. Clones were sequenced by immunoSEQ multiplex PCR, and TCRdb holds only the in-frame ones, with some missing. Here the sample spans roughly 250,000 clones, over 90% being singletons. Study-level points and caveats: It should be noted that donors were predominantly white British and more often female, and clonal diversity was possibly underestimated.

Details on this clone: Its antigen is currently unknown.

The chain is built from TRBV18 and TRBJ1-4, with 8 bases matching TRBD1. The TCR sequence derives from an adult in good health. The sample here was peripheral blood, taken on day 0 of AZD1222 vaccination. The CDR3 bases are TGTGCCAGCTCACCCTTCGGGACAGGTGCTAATGAAAAACTGTTTTTT. Encoded protein: CASSPFGTGANEKLFF.